This T cell receptor (beta chain) was found in a study of blood T cell repertoires in COVID-19. Study-level background: Samples taken during acute and convalescent COVID-19 were collected in the United States, Italy and Spain. Sources were T cells, B-cell-depleted T cells, or PBMCs; the material itself was cDNA or gDNA.

In the source study's methods: Reference gene primers were amplified, and this amplification served to estimate nucleated cell counts. The repertoire was sequenced with immunoSEQ multiplex PCR; TCRdb's copy has only in-frame clones and lacks some. Clone size and V and J calls were adopted from that table, with D and trimming inferred from the DNA. The sample holds some 160,000 clones; approximately 91% are singletons and the top ten take approximately 5%. Seattle's cohort entered during active infection and was followed longitudinally. Germline V gene lookup returns CDR1 SGHRS and CDR2 YFSETQ. The V gene end was trimmed by 5 bases and the J gene end by 5 bases; junction bases not matched to a gene: 3. The CDR3 has 13 residues.

This sequence joins TRBV5-1 and TRBJ2-3, with 9 bases fitting TRBD2. This sequence originates from a man younger than 30 with COVID-19, enrolled during active disease. Sequences were obtained from peripheral blood. In nucleotides, the CDR3 is TGCGCCAGCAGGCCGACTAGCGGAGATACGCAGTATTTT. This encodes CASRPTSGDTQYF.